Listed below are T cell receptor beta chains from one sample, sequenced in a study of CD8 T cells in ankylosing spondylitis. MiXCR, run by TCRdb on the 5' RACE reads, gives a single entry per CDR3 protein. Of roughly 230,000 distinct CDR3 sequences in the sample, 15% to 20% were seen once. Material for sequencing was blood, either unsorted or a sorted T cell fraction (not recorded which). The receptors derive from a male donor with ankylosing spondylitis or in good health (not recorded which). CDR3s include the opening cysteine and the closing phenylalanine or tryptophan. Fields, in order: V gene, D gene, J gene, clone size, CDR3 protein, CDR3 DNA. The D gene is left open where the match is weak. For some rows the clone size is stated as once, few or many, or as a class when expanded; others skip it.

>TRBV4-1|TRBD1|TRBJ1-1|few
CASSQETGTAFF
TGCGCCAGCAGCCAGGAGACAGGGACAGCTTTCTTT
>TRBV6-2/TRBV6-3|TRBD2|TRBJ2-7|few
CASSYLKAGVSHEQYF
TGTGCCAGCAGTTACCTGAAAGCGGGAGTGTCCCACGAGCAGTACTTC
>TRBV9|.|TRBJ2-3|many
CASSVGSAEDTQYF
TGTGCCAGCAGCGTAGGGAGTGCGGAAGATACGCAGTATTTT
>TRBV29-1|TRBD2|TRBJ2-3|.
CSVPPSGLAGGPIFYTDTQYF
TGCAGCGTGCCCCCTTCGGGACTAGCGGGAGGGCCCATTTTCTACACAGATACGCAGTATTTT
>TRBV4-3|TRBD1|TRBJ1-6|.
CASSQDSGGVNSPLHF
TGCGCCAGCAGCCAAGATTCAGGGGGCGTGAATTCACCCCTCCACTTT
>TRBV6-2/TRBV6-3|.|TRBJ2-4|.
CASSPHKDTGLNIQYF
TGTGCCAGCAGTCCCCACAAGGACACAGGGTTGAACATTCAGTACTTC
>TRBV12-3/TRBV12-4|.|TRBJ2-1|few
CASSLVVSEQFF
TGTGCCAGCAGTTTAGTCGTATCCGAGCAGTTCTTC
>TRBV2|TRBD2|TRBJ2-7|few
CASSGTSGSPFPHEQYF
TGTGCCAGCAGCGGGACTAGCGGGAGTCCGTTCCCCCACGAGCAGTACTTC
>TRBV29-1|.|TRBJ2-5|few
CSARDGPETQYF
TGCAGCGCCCGGGACGGGCCGGAGACCCAGTACTTC
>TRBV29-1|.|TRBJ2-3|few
CSVEDYTGSSTDTQYF
TGCAGCGTTGAAGACTATACGGGCTCTAGCACAGATACGCAGTATTTT
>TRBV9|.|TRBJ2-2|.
CASSVGSPNTGELFF
TGTGCCAGCAGCGTTGGTAGCCCGAACACCGGGGAGCTGTTTTTT
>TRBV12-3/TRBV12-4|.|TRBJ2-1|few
CASSSSGYNEQFF
TGTGCCAGCAGTTCTTCAGGGTACAATGAGCAGTTCTTC
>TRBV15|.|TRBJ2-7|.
CATSRDHGPIAEQYF
TGTGCCACCAGCAGAGACCATGGTCCAATCGCCGAGCAGTACTTC
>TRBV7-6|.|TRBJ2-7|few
CASSPRQSPYEQYF
TGTGCCAGCAGCCCTCGACAGTCCCCCTACGAGCAGTACTTC
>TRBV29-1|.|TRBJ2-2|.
CSVEFRSGELFF
TGCAGCGTTGAATTCCGTAGTGGGGAGCTGTTTTTT
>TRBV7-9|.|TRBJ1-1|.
CASSLYRHGGGTEAFF
TGTGCCAGCAGCCTTTATCGGCATGGAGGTGGTACTGAAGCTTTCTTT
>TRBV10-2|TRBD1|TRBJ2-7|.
CASTGTGRYEQYF
TGCGCCAGCACCGGGACAGGGCGATACGAGCAGTACTTC
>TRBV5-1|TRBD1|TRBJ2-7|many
CASSLEGTGPSYEQYF
TGCGCCAGCAGCTTGGAAGGGACAGGGCCTTCCTACGAGCAGTACTTC
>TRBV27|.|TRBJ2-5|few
CASRTDGETQYF
TGTGCCAGCAGGACCGATGGGGAGACCCAGTACTTC
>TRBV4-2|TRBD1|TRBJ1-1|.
CASSFRTGDMNTEAFF
TGTGCCAGCAGCTTCCGGACAGGGGACATGAACACTGAAGCTTTCTTT
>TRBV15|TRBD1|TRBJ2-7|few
CATSADRSSEQYF
TGTGCCACCAGCGCGGACAGGTCTAGCGAGCAGTACTTC
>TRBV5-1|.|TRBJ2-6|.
CASSSWGSGANVLTF
TGCGCCAGCAGCTCCTGGGGCTCTGGGGCCAACGTCCTGACTTTC
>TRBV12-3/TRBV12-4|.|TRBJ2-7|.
CASTPFGALEQYF
TGTGCCAGCACCCCGTTCGGGGCTCTAGAGCAGTACTTC
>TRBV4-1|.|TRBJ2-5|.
CASSQQQFQETQYF
TGCGCCAGCAGCCAACAGCAATTCCAAGAGACCCAGTACTTC
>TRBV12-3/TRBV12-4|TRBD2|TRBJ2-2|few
CASYWSGLAGVGWAGELFF
TGTGCCAGTTACTGGTCGGGACTAGCGGGAGTCGGGTGGGCCGGGGAGCTGTTTTTT
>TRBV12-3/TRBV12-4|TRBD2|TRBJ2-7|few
CASSPPGLAGFRFEQYF
TGTGCCAGCAGCCCGCCGGGACTAGCGGGGTTTAGATTCGAGCAGTACTTC
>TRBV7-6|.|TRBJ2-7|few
CASSLGTRLEQYF
TGTGCCAGCAGCTTAGGGACTCGGTTGGAGCAGTACTTC
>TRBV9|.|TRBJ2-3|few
CASSRWGGPDTQYF
TGTGCCAGCAGCCGATGGGGGGGCCCAGATACGCAGTATTTT
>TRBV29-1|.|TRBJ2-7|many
CSVDPDEGGEQYF
TGCAGCGTTGACCCCGATGAGGGAGGCGAGCAGTACTTC
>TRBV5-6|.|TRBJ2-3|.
CASSLDSTQYF
TGTGCCAGCAGCTTAGACTCAACGCAGTATTTT
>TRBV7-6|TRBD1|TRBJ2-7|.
CASSQGQVGYEQYF
TGTGCCAGCAGCCAGGGACAGGTAGGGTACGAGCAGTACTTC
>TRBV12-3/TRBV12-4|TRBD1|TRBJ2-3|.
CASSLAQGANTQYF
TGTGCCAGCAGTTTAGCACAGGGGGCTAATACGCAGTATTTT
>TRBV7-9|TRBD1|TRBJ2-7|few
CASSLARGQYEQYF
TGTGCCAGCAGCTTGGCCAGGGGGCAGTACGAGCAGTACTTC
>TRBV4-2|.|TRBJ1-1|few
CASTGVRGTEAFF
TGTGCCAGCACAGGGGTGAGAGGTACTGAAGCTTTCTTT
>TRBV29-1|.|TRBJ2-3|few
CSVEETPASTDTQYF
TGCAGCGTTGAGGAGACTCCCGCTAGCACAGATACGCAGTATTTT
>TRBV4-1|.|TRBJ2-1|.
CASSDVANEQFF
TGCGCCAGCAGCGATGTAGCCAATGAGCAGTTCTTC
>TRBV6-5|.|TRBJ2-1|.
CASNLLAVRSSYNEQFF
TGTGCCAGCAATTTACTAGCCGTCAGGAGCTCCTACAATGAGCAGTTCTTC
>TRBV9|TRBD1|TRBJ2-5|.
CASSGDRQETQYF
TGTGCCAGCAGCGGGGACAGACAAGAGACCCAGTACTTC
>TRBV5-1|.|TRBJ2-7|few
CASSQAWGAQGDEQYF
TGCGCCAGCAGCCAAGCGTGGGGGGCGCAGGGGGACGAGCAGTACTTC
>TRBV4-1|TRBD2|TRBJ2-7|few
CASSFPSRLAGCSYEQYF
TGCGCCAGCAGCTTCCCCTCCAGGCTAGCGGGATGCTCCTACGAGCAGTACTTC
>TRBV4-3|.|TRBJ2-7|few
CASSQDLTASYEQYF
TGCGCCAGCAGCCAAGATCTAACAGCTTCCTACGAGCAGTACTTC
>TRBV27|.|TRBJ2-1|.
CASSLLREAPNEQFF
TGTGCCAGCAGTTTGCTGCGGGAAGCGCCAAATGAGCAGTTCTTC
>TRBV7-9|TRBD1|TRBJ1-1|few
CASSLGGGQGHFF
TGTGCCAGCAGCTTAGGAGGGGGACAGGGGCATTTCTTT
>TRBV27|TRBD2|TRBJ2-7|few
CASWASGSLYEQYF
TGTGCCAGCTGGGCTAGCGGGAGTTTATACGAGCAGTACTTC
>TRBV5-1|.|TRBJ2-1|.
CASSGQTAPSYNEQFF
TGCGCCAGCAGCGGCCAGACAGCCCCCTCCTACAATGAGCAGTTCTTC